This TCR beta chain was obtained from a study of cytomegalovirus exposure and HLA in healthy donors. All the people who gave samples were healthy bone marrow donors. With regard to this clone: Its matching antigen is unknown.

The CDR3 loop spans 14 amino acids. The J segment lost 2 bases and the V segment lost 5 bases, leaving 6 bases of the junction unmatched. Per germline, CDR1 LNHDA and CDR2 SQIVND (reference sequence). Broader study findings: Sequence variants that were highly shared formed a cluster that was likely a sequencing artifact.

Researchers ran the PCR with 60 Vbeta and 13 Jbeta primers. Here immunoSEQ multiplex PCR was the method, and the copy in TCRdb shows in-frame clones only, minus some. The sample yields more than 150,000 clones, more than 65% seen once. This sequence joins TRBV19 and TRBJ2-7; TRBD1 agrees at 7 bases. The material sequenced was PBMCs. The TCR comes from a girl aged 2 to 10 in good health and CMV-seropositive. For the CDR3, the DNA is TGTGCCAGTAGTGGCCGGGACAGAGCCTACGAGCAGTACTTC. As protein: CASSGRDRAYEQYF.